The 25 T cell receptor beta chains listed next were all sequenced from one sample in a study of CD8 T cells in ankylosing spondylitis. TCRdb re-analysed the 5' RACE reads in MiXCR, keeping a single row per CDR3 protein. This table has about 52,000 distinct CDR3 sequences, 7.4% appearing once. The sample was blood, either unsorted or a sorted T cell fraction (not recorded which). The receptors stem from a female donor with ankylosing spondylitis or in good health (not recorded which).

In its sample, this clonotype was seen many times. This sequence joins TRBV5-1 and TRBJ2-7; 9 bases align to TRBD1. Trimming cost V 2 bases and J 5 bases; bases outside gene matches: 11. The CDR3 sequence is 16 residues long. Looked up from germline, CDR1 is SGHRS and CDR2 is YFSETQ. The chain's CDR3 is CASSFSPGQGTNEQYF. CDR3 nucleotides: TGCGCCAGCAGCTTTTCTCCGGGACAGGGTACGAACGAGCAGTACTTC.

This clonotype is medium-sized by share. The chain employs TRBV4-3 and TRBJ1-6; D is uncertain. Trimming took 0 bases from V and 6 from J, leaving 15 bases between them. The CDR3 contains 17 residues. Germline V gene lookup returns CDR1 LGHNA and CDR2 YSLEER. The CDR3 is CASSQDRGSSGNSPLHF. The CDR3 region has the DNA TGCGCCAGCAGCCAAGATCGGGGATCTTCGGGTAATTCACCCCTCCACTTT.

This clonotype was detected ten times or more. The V gene is TRBV7-2, the J gene TRBJ2-3, with TRBD1 as a possible D gene (6 bases). Trimming pared 1 base from V and 0 bases from J, leaving 11 bases between. This CDR3 region has 16 residues. Germline-derived CDR1 and CDR2 are SGHTA and FQGNSA. The CDR3 is CASSLVTTGSTDTQYF. The DNA of the CDR3 is TGTGCCAGCAGCTTAGTGACTACAGGGAGCACAGATACGCAGTATTTT.

This clonotype was recorded many times. V is TRBV20-1 and J is TRBJ1-2; the D gene is possibly TRBD1 (6 bases). CDR1 is DFQATT and CDR2 is SNEGSKA in the germline V gene (reference sequence). V lost 6 bases and J lost 1, with 18 bases in between. This CDR3 is 15 amino acids long. The CDR3 region has the DNA TGCAGTGCAAGGCCGGGGGCAAATAATAACTATGGCTACACCTTC. Its protein is CSARPGANNNYGYTF.

There are a few counts of this clonotype. V gene TRBV12-5 combines with J gene TRBJ1-4, with a tentative D call TRBD1 (5 bases). Germline CDR1 LGHNT, CDR2 FRNRAP. The V and J ends lost 0 bases and 0 bases respectively, with 17 bases between them. The CDR3 consists of 19 residues. CDR3 nucleotides: TGTGCTAGTGGTTTGGTAGTCAGGGCGGGGGTTGCAACTAATGAAAAACTGTTTTTT. Its translation is CASGLVVRAGVATNEKLFF.

This clonotype is medium-sized in the sample. The CDR3 sequence is CASSPTGAGNQPQHF. CDR3 nucleotide sequence: TGCGCCAGCAGCCCCACGGGGGCGGGCAATCAGCCCCAGCATTTT. The chain links TRBV5-1 to TRBJ1-5; tentative D call: TRBD1 (6 bases). The CDR3 contains 15 residues. V lost 4 bases, J lost 2 bases, and 13 bases lay in between. Germline V gives CDR1 SGHRS, CDR2 YFSETQ.

This clonotype has ten or more counts. The rearrangement links TRBV20-1 to TRBJ2-2; D not resolved. V was cut by 0 bases and J by 4 bases, with 9 bases left in between. The CDR3 sequence is 14 residues long. Per germline, CDR1 DFQATT and CDR2 SNEGSKA (reference sequence). CDR3 DNA: TGCAGTGCTAGAGACCCCTGGGGCACCGGGGAGCTGTTTTTT. Its translation is CSARDPWGTGELFF.

The sample holds many counts of this clonotype. The genes are TRBV12-3 or TRBV12-4 and TRBJ1-2; 8 positions agree with TRBD1. This CDR3 spans 16 amino acids. The V and J ends lost 5 bases and 8 bases, in that order; junction bases with no gene match: 16. The CDR3 loop is CASSPRTGFLSWGYTF. CDR3 bases: TGTGCCAGCAGTCCAAGGACAGGGTTTCTGAGTTGGGGCTACACCTTC.

This clonotype was detected ten times or more. This chain links TRBV7-2 with TRBJ2-7, with no clear D. V lost 5 bases and J 2 bases, leaving 10 bases between the germline ends. Germline V CDR1 and CDR2: SGHTA, FQGNSA. CDR3 size: 13 residues. The CDR3 DNA follows: TGTGCCAGCAGCCCGTACTTAACCTACGAGCAGTACTTC. Translation gives CASSPYLTYEQYF.

This clonotype was seen ten or more times. The rearrangement links TRBV12-3 or TRBV12-4 to TRBJ2-7; TRBD2 aligns across 7 bases. The CDR3 is 14 residues long. After removal of 6 bases from V and 2 bases from J, the junction contained 7 bases not matched to a gene. The CDR3 is CASSGWTRAYEQYF. For the CDR3, the DNA is TGTGCCAGCAGCGGATGGACTAGAGCCTACGAGCAGTACTTC.

This clonotype was counted at least ten times. This chain links TRBV5-1 with TRBJ2-7, with 9 bases aligning to TRBD1. There are 14 residues in the CDR3. CDR1 SGHRS and CDR2 YFSETQ come from the germline V gene. V was clipped by 0 bases and J by 5 bases; unmatched bases: 3. CDR3 bases: TGCGCCAGCAGCTTGGTGGGACAGGGCAACGAGCAGTACGTC. Protein product: CASSLVGQGNEQYV.

This clonotype was seen many times. V gene TRBV20-1 combines with J gene TRBJ1-5; a weak D match, TRBD1 (6 bases). The CDR3 has 13 residues. The germline V gene encodes CDR1 DFQATT and CDR2 SNEGSKA (reference sequence). Trimming pared 3 bases from V and 4 bases from J, leaving 10 bases between. The CDR3 nucleotides read TGCAGTGCTAGGCCGACAGGTAATCAGCCCCAGCATTTT. Translating gives CSARPTGNQPQHF.

This clonotype was observed many times. The CDR3 region has the DNA TGTGCCAGCAGTCCACTCCCAGCAGGGGGTTCCATGAACACTGAAGCTTTCTTT. This codes for CASSPLPAGGSMNTEAFF. The chain employs TRBV28 and TRBJ1-1; TRBD1 matches at 7 bases. This CDR3 contains 18 residues. Germline V gives CDR1 MDHEN, CDR2 SYDVKM. Unmatched junction bases numbered 15, after V lost 5 bases and J lost 0 bases.

This clonotype was seen at least ten times. The chain is built from TRBV12-3 or TRBV12-4 and TRBJ2-5; 9 bases fit TRBD1. The CDR3 consists of 14 residues. Trimming cost V 5 bases and J 3 bases; bases outside gene matches: 4. The CDR3 nucleotides read TGTGCCAGCAGTAACAGGGGGCAGGAAGAGACCCAGTACTTC. It is translated as CASSNRGQEETQYF.

This clonotype was observed many times. V gene TRBV12-3 or TRBV12-4 combines with J gene TRBJ2-5; TRBD1 might be the D (6 bases). The CDR3 extends over 16 amino acids. The ends were cut back, 6 bases at V and 1 base at J, with 18 bases in the middle. CDR3 residues: CASSPLIGQSQETQYF. For the CDR3, the DNA is TGTGCCAGCAGCCCTCTCATCGGACAGTCCCAAGAGACCCAGTACTTC.

This clonotype has more than one count but fewer than ten. The J gene is TRBJ2-2, the V gene TRBV23-1, with a possible D match to TRBD2 (5 bases). TRBV23-1 is flagged as an ORF with uncertain function. The CDR3 spans 16 residues. Trimming stripped 3 bases from V and 4 bases from J, with 15 bases between. CDR3 protein: CASSHGSCESTGELFF. The CDR3 DNA reads TGCGCCAGCAGTCATGGGAGTTGCGAGAGCACCGGGGAGCTGTTTTTT.

This clonotype was recorded many times. The rearrangement uses TRBV5-1 and TRBJ2-3; TRBD2 might be the D (5 bases). The CDR3 contains 14 residues. The germline V and J ends were trimmed by 2 bases and 0 bases, with 7 bases remaining between them. CDR1 is SGHRS and CDR2 is YFSETQ in the germline V gene. This CDR3 is CASSFSGSTDTQYF. The CDR3 bases are TGCGCCAGCAGCTTTTCGGGGAGCACAGATACGCAGTATTTT.

This clonotype occurred many times. This chain uses TRBV27 with TRBJ1-2; TRBD1 is a possible D gene (5 bases). CDR1 MNHEY and CDR2 SMNVEV come from the germline V gene (reference sequence). V was trimmed by 6 bases and J by 5 bases, leaving 19 bases between them. This CDR3 comprises 15 residues. CDR3 sequence: CASSLSTVAPYGYTF. CDR3 sequence (DNA): TGTGCCAGCAGCCTTTCGACAGTCGCCCCTTATGGCTACACCTTC.

This clonotype was detected many times. The chain has TRBV6-1 and TRBJ2-2; D not resolved. The V end lost 6 bases, the J end lost 6 bases, and 17 bases lay between the germline ends. Germline CDR1 MNHNS, CDR2 SASEGT. There are 15 residues in the CDR3. CDR3 region: CASRLGPGEAGELFF. CDR3 DNA sequence: TGTGCCAGCAGACTTGGGCCAGGCGAGGCCGGGGAGCTGTTTTTT.

This clonotype was seen at least ten times. The rearrangement uses TRBV2 and TRBJ1-1; tentatively, D is TRBD1 (6 bases). Germline V CDR1 and CDR2: SNHLY, FYNNEI. V was shortened by 6 bases and J by 0 bases, with 20 bases between the two germline ends. This CDR3 is built from 17 residues. CDR3 protein: CASSKGERGSMNTEAFF. The CDR3 coding sequence is TGTGCCAGCAGCAAGGGGGAGAGGGGTTCGATGAACACTGAAGCTTTCTTT.

The CDR3 is CASSLDFRGAGNTIYF. CDR3 coding DNA: TGTGCCAGCAGCTTAGATTTCAGGGGCGCCGGAAACACCATATATTTT. The chain is built from TRBV7-2 and TRBJ1-3; D may be TRBD1 (6 bases). Germline CDR1 reads SGHTA; CDR2 reads FQGNSA. V was clipped by 1 base and J by 4 bases, with 14 bases between them. The CDR3 is 16 amino acids.

This clonotype was seen more than once but under ten times. The CDR3 spells CSARSFLNSGNTIYF. In DNA form, the CDR3 reads TGCAGTGCTAGATCATTCCTCAACTCTGGAAACACCATATATTTT. The V call is TRBV20-1, the J call TRBJ1-3; no reliable D call. The CDR3 spans 15 residues. From germline, CDR1 is DFQATT and CDR2 SNEGSKA (reference sequence). Trimming left V 2 bases short and J 0 bases short, with 11 bases between.

The sample holds a few counts of this clonotype. The CDR3 nucleotides read TGTGCCAGCAGTGAAGCGGGTCTTAAGGCGCAGTATTTT. It yields the protein CASSEAGLKAQYF. The chain employs TRBV2 and TRBJ2-3; no reliable D call. The CDR3 spans 13 residues. The V gene's germline CDR1 is SNHLY and CDR2 FYNNEI. V lost 0 bases and J 10 bases, leaving 11 bases between the germline ends.

This clonotype was observed many times. The chain recombines TRBV12-3 or TRBV12-4 with TRBJ1-1; maybe TRBD1 (5 bases). The CDR3 loop spans 14 amino acids. Between the trimmed V and J ends, which lost 6 bases and 2 bases, there was a span of 13 bases. CDR3 bases: TGTGCCAGCAGGGAACCGGGACCAAACACTGAAGCTTTCTTT. Protein sequence: CASREPGPNTEAFF.

This clonotype showed up many times. This chain joins TRBV20-1 and TRBJ1-1, with D tentatively TRBD1 (5 bases). The germline V gene encodes CDR1 DFQATT and CDR2 SNEGSKA (reference sequence). CDR3 length: 13 amino acids. The V gene lost 3 bases and the J gene lost 2 bases, with 10 bases spanning the gap. The CDR3 spells CSASGGSNTEAFF. CDR3 bases: TGCAGTGCTAGCGGGGGGTCCAACACTGAAGCTTTCTTT.